The sequence of this T cell receptor (beta chain) was determined in a study of response to subunit inactivated influenza vaccine. Overall study findings and caveats: Every seasonal influenza vaccination brings in few new T cells, the authors suggested.

The CDR3 extends over 15 amino acids. J gave up 1 base and V 7 bases, and 8 bases lay outside the gene matches. This clonotype was recorded many times. Antigen unknown. TCRdb re-called the RT-PCR reads through MiXCR, storing one row per CDR3 protein. The sample carries about 570,000 distinct CDR3 sequences, about an eighth recorded once. Specimen: PBMCs from blood, collected on the day of vaccination. This receptor was obtained from a man aged 50-60 years who received an inactivated influenza vaccine. The rearrangement links TRBV12-3 or TRBV12-4 to TRBJ1-2, with 8 bases lining up with TRBD1. The CDR3 loop reads CASTTSDRVNYGYTF. The CDR3 DNA is TGTGCCAGCACCACCTCGGACAGGGTTAACTATGGCTACACCTTC.